The TCR beta chain under discussion was sequenced for a study of shared clonotypes between healthy human individuals (TCRdb year 2020). Turning to the overall study: The cohort comprised a couple of women and a few men aged 18 to 49 years. Each donor's leukapheresis produced roughly between roughly 0.94 and 9.5 billion PBMCs. For each donor, three plates each were used for CD4 naive and CD4 memory, two plates were used for CD8 naive, and one plate was used for CD8 memory. To estimate repertoire size and how much clonotypes are shared between individuals, the study performed deep sequencing of blood TCR repertoires from about five healthy adults. To increase sequencing depth and limit assay-specific biases, different laboratories used diverse techniques to prepare libraries and sequence TCR repertoires.

Using the deep immunoSEQ assay, TCR CDR3 regions were amplified from genomic DNA by multiplex PCR. Genomic DNA extracted from each cell subset was distributed evenly over all wells of several immunoSEQ 96-well plates, and each plate served as one replicate. For sorted subsets, each replicate PCR was loaded with about 0.2 ug genomic DNA, equivalent to 30,000 or so T cell genomes. Purified libraries were quantified with a Qubit 3.0 fluorometer, sized on a Bioanalyzer 2100, and re-quantified with the KAPA Library Quantification kit. Each immunoSEQ 96-well plate was sequenced on its own single-read 150-cycle Illumina NextSeq 550 flow cell. In the source study's methods: Because the immunoSEQ output included only junctional sequences and no quality scores, the filtering could not be the same as the filtering used for full-length reads. To assign V/J genes and CDR3, sequences were annotated against IMGT germline references using PyIR, a Python wrapper for IgBLAST v1.9. Any read was removed if the V/J assignment was weak (E-value above 1e-6), the CDR3 was missing, or the read contained stop codons, out-of-frame junctions, or ambiguous translated residues. V3J clonotypes were defined by identical inferred V gene, J gene, and CDR3 amino acid sequence. Percentage overlap between repertoires was computed as shared unique clonotypes divided by the size of the smaller repertoire. Three approaches were used to assess repertoire richness: RTK rarefaction, the Chao1 estimator, and Recon v2.1 estimates of unobserved clonotypes. Generation probabilities for all TCRbeta clonotypes obtained by the gDNA method from a handful of donors were computed using OLGA. In TCRdb, the immuneACCESS table is reduced to in-frame sequences with V and J assigned. These tables do not hold every clone; where another copy was compared, an unresolved V gene accounts for under half, and the others remain unexplained. For V, J and clone size, that table is used; D and trimming come from the DNA. The sample data list about 750,000 clones, and 90% to 95% of these were observed just once. Approximately 25% of the sample lies in the top ten.

From the cysteine up to the phenylalanine, the CDR3 has a length of 15 residues. Only the CDR3 portion is preserved as DNA: 45 bases, with reading frame beginning at the first base. The germline V gene supplies CDR1 MDHEN and CDR2 SYDVKM. Trimmed from V: 6 bases; trimmed from J: 11 bases; junction bases lacking a gene match: 13. Results the study describes overall, beyond this receptor: The genetic and exposure-history diversity represented was limited by the small number of donors. Sampling was restricted to blood, and TCR repertoires in tissue are likely to differ from TCR repertoires in blood. Larger estimated clonotype richness was generally found for naive subsets than for memory subsets. Pairwise subsampling led to the expectation that sequencing depth would affect the degree of clonotype sharing among donors. Clonotypes shared by all four sorted-subset donors showed higher generation probabilities than non-shared clonotypes. When a handful of donors were compared, the shared fraction of clonotypes was approximately 5% for naive CD4, approximately 3.3% for naive CD8, roughly 2.5% for memory CD4, and about 0.36% for memory CD8. Even with the large sequencing depth, rarefaction of the sorted-subset datasets indicated that sequencing was incomplete.

CD8 naive samples consisted of CD45RO-negative cells that were positively selected for CCR7, yielding a CD45RA+CCR7+ population without TemRA cells. The donors were healthy, HIV-negative adults who had no recently reported acute infections or vaccinations. All donors were Caucasian adults living in Nashville, Tennessee, USA. Blood was collected by leukapheresis, and PBMCs were isolated by Ficoll-Histopaque density gradient centrifugation and then cryopreserved in liquid nitrogen vapor phase. Purity and quantity of every magnetically sorted T cell population were checked by analytical flow cytometry. From each sorted fraction, genomic DNA was isolated and quantified by UV absorbance on a Nanodrop 2000c. On this clone: Its antigen specificity is not known. No base-level quality is on record; no much larger clone is a single base apart.

Sequencing was done on a sample of naive CD8+ T cells sorted from blood. The cell subset or site label corresponds to: CD45RA+CCR7+. The V and J genes are TRBV28 and TRBJ2-1; the junction holds 10 bases that match TRBD2. The receptor comes from a man younger than 40 in good health. The sequence in DNA is TGTGCCAGCAGCCCCGGGACAGGTACTAGCGGGAAGCAGTTCTTC. It translates to CASSPGTGTSGKQFF.